The 28 T cell receptor beta chains below come from one sample, sequenced in a study of blood T cell repertoires in COVID-19. Here immunoSEQ multiplex PCR was the method, and the copy in TCRdb shows in-frame clones only, minus some. The table records hundreds of thousands of clones, about 83% of them present only once. Sequencing input: peripheral blood. The receptors were sampled from a woman aged 50 to 60 with acute or convalescent COVID-19.

The chain has TRBV5-4 and TRBJ2-1; the D gene is possibly TRBD2 (5 bases). Trimming took 0 bases from V and 5 from J, leaving 9 bases between them. Germline loops: CDR1 SGHNT, CDR2 YYREEE (reference sequence). CDR3 length equals 14 residues. The CDR3 reads CASSLGGSDNEQFF. The CDR3 DNA reads as TGTGCCAGCAGCTTGGGCGGGTCGGACAATGAGCAGTTCTTC.

This clone was recorded once. The chain recombines TRBV5-6 with TRBJ2-5; no clear D. Germline loops: CDR1 SGHDT, CDR2 YYEEEE. With 4 bases removed from V and 3 bases from J, the gap between germline ends came to 10 bases. This CDR3 region has 13 residues. This CDR3 is CASSLALKETQYF. DNA for the CDR3: TGTGCCAGCAGCCTGGCACTCAAAGAGACCCAGTACTTC.

The chain carries TRBV30 and TRBJ1-4; 8 bases are a match to TRBD1. The CDR3 is made up of 14 amino acids. With V trimmed by 0 bases and J by 5 bases, 2 bases remained unmatched. Germline V gene sequence: CDR1 GTSNPN, CDR2 SVGIG (reference sequence). CDR3 in amino acids: CAWSVDRGNEKLFF. The CDR3 region has the DNA TGTGCCTGGAGTGTCGACAGGGGAAATGAAAAACTGTTTTTT.

J is TRBJ1-5 and V is TRBV18, with TRBD1 as a possible D gene (5 bases). The CDR3 length is 14 residues. Germline V lookup: CDR1 KGHSH, CDR2 LQKENI. V was trimmed by 3 bases and J by 3 bases, leaving 9 bases between them. The CDR3 spells CASSPGGVNQPQHF. CDR3 DNA: TGTGCCAGCTCACCGGGGGGGGTCAATCAGCCCCAGCATTTT.

The chain carries TRBV18 and TRBJ1-5, with D perhaps matching TRBD1 (6 bases). V lost 3 bases and J lost 3, with 12 bases in between. CDR1 KGHSH and CDR2 LQKENI come from the germline V gene. The CDR3 has 15 residues. Here the CDR3 DNA reads TGTGCCAGCTCACCGGCCGACAGGCTCAATCAGCCCCAGCATTTT. As protein: CASSPADRLNQPQHF. Drawing the rest from reference TRBV18 and TRBJ1-5, the complete variable domain is NAGVMQNPRHLVRRRGQEARLRCSPMKGHSHVYWYRQLPEEGLKFMVYLQKENIIDESGMPKERFSAEFPKEGPSILRIQQVVRGDSAAYFCASSPADRLNQPQHFGDGTRLSIL.

The chain carries TRBV9 and TRBJ1-4, with D maybe TRBD1 (5 bases). V was pared by 4 bases and J by 0 bases, with 13 bases between. The CDR3 sequence is 16 residues long. Germline lookup yields CDR1 SGDLS and CDR2 YYNGEE. In DNA form, the CDR3 reads TGTGCCAGCAGCCCCACACAGGTTCCAACTAATGAAAAACTGTTTTTT. It specifies CASSPTQVPTNEKLFF.

This chain joins TRBV2 and TRBJ1-2; TRBD1 aligns across 10 bases. The CDR3 is 14 amino acids. Germline V lookup: CDR1 SNHLY, CDR2 FYNNEI. V shed 6 bases and J 3 bases; nucleotides not matched to a gene: 4. CDR3 residues: CASRPGTGDYGYTF. The CDR3 DNA sequence: TGTGCCAGCAGACCCGGGACAGGGGACTATGGCTACACCTTC.

CDR3 DNA sequence: TGTGCCTGGCGGGACATGATGAACACTGAAGCTTTCTTT. Protein: CAWRDMMNTEAFF. The rearrangement links TRBV30 to TRBJ1-1; possible D gene TRBD1, 6 bases. CDR1 GTSNPN and CDR2 SVGIG come from the germline V gene (reference sequence). Between the trimmed V and J ends, which lost 5 bases and 0 bases, there was a span of 10 bases. The CDR3 runs 13 residues.

This clone was observed once. CDR3 in DNA: TGTGCCAAACCTGACACGGCCCATCAGCCCCAGCATTTT. Residues: CAKPDTAHQPQHF. The genes are TRBV10-3 and TRBJ1-5; D uncertain. CDR1 ENHRY and CDR2 SYGVKD come from the germline V gene. The length of the CDR3 is 13 residues. The V end lost 10 bases, the J end lost 5 bases, and 15 bases lay between the germline ends.

This chain connects TRBV28 to TRBJ2-3; 9 bases fit TRBD2. The CDR3 is 12 amino acids. Losses at the gene ends were 11 bases for V and 5 bases for J; bases not matched to a gene: 5. CDR1 and CDR2 (germline): MDHEN, SYDVKM. In DNA, the CDR3 is TGTGCCCTGCGGGGGGGCGGAGATACGCAGTATTTT. Its translation is CALRGGGDTQYF.

This chain connects TRBV5-4 to TRBJ2-2, with D possibly being TRBD1 (7 bases). The germline V and J ends were trimmed by 0 bases and 6 bases, with 18 bases remaining between them. This CDR3 contains 17 residues. Per the germline V gene, CDR1 is SGHNT and CDR2 is YYREEE (reference sequence). CDR3 protein: CASSLGLAGGTAGELFF. Here the CDR3 DNA reads TGTGCCAGCAGCTTGGGTTTAGCAGGGGGGACGGCCGGGGAGCTGTTTTTT.

This chain links TRBV27 with TRBJ2-7; 7 bases match TRBD1. CDR1 and CDR2 (germline): MNHEY, SMNVEV (reference sequence). The V gene end was trimmed by 0 bases and the J gene end by 3 bases; junction bases not matched to a gene: 8. The CDR3 spans 16 residues. CDR3 protein: CASSLSLRQGIYEQYF. The CDR3 DNA is TGTGCCAGCAGTTTATCCCTAAGACAGGGAATCTACGAGCAGTACTTC.

The chain joins TRBV11-3 to TRBJ2-3, with 8 positions matching TRBD2. The CDR3 runs to 17 residues. Per the germline V gene, CDR1 is SGHNT and CDR2 is YENEEA. V dropped 1 base and J dropped 2; count of bases not matched to a gene: 8. The CDR3 nucleotides read TGTGCCAGCAGCTTAGGTCGAGCGGGGGCATTCACAGATACGCAGTATTTT. Amino acids: CASSLGRAGAFTDTQYF. Looking up the rest from reference TRBV11-3 and TRBJ2-3 gives the full variable domain: EAGVVQSPRYKIIEKKQPVAFWCNPISGHNTLYWYLQNLGQGPELLIRYENEEAVDDSQLPKDRFSAERLKGVDSTLKIQPAELGDSAVYLCASSLGRAGAFTDTQYFGPGTRLTVL.

CDR3 amino acids: CATSPGQGVDGYTF. In DNA form, the CDR3 reads TGTGCCACCTCCCCCGGACAGGGTGTCGATGGCTACACCTTC. This chain uses TRBV10-3 with TRBJ1-2; 8 bases align to TRBD1. Germline trimming cut 10 bases from V and 6 bases from J; bases unmatched to any gene: 13. The CDR3 is made up of 14 amino acids. Per the germline V gene, CDR1 is ENHRY and CDR2 is SYGVKD.

This chain uses TRBV30 with TRBJ1-4; possible D gene TRBD1, 6 bases. Germline V gene data show CDR1 as GTSNPN and CDR2 as SVGIG (reference sequence). CDR3 length equals 13 residues. Trimming left V 2 bases short and J 4 bases short, with 8 bases between. CDR3 coding DNA: TGTGCCTGGAGTCCAGGGGTTAATGAAAAACTGTTTTTT. Protein product: CAWSPGVNEKLFF.

The chain carries TRBV27 and TRBJ1-5; 7 nucleotides match TRBD1. The CDR3 totals 15 residues. With V trimmed by 6 bases and J by 4 bases, 9 bases remained unmatched. Germline V gives CDR1 MNHEY, CDR2 SMNVEV (reference sequence). CDR3 in amino acids: CASSPDRVGNQPQHF. The CDR3 DNA is TGTGCCAGCAGCCCCGACAGGGTTGGTAATCAGCCCCAGCATTTT.

The chain combines TRBV11-2 with TRBJ2-7, with TRBD2 matching over 10 bases. The trim removed 2 bases at V and 5 bases at J, leaving 9 bases unmatched. The CDR3 length is 16 residues. In germline, CDR1 is SGHAT, CDR2 FQNNGV. The CDR3 reads CASSLPLAGGVDEQYF. The CDR3 coding sequence is TGTGCCAGCAGCTTACCTTTAGCGGGGGGAGTCGACGAGCAGTACTTC. Based on the CDR3 plus reference TRBV11-2 and TRBJ2-7, the full variable domain is EAGVAQSPRYKIIEKRQSVAFWCNPISGHATLYWYQQILGQGPKLLIQFQNNGVVDDSQLPKDRFSAERLKGVDSTLKIQPAKLEDSAVYLCASSLPLAGGVDEQYFGPGTRLTVT.

CDR3 residues: CASSIAPRSNQPQHF. DNA for the CDR3: TGTGCCAGTAGTATAGCCCCCCGGAGCAATCAGCCCCAGCATTTT. The V and J genes are TRBV19 and TRBJ1-5; no clear D. The V gene lost 1 base and the J gene lost 1 base, with 8 bases spanning the gap. The CDR3 loop spans 15 amino acids. Germline assignment: CDR1 LNHDA and CDR2 SQIVND (reference sequence).

The chain joins TRBV7-2 to TRBJ2-2, with 11 bases matching TRBD2. Germline CDR1 SGHTA, CDR2 FQGNSA. With 1 base clipped from V and 4 bases from J, the junction kept 11 bases outside the gene matches. CDR3 length equals 19 residues. This CDR3 reads CASSLELGLAATLTGELFF. Here the CDR3 DNA reads TGTGCCAGCAGCTTAGAATTGGGACTAGCGGCGACCCTCACCGGGGAGCTGTTTTTT. Full variable domain (missing parts from reference TRBV7-2 and TRBJ2-2): GAGVSQSPSNKVTEKGKDVELRCDPISGHTALYWYRQSLGQGLEFLIYFQGNSAPDKSGLPSDRFSAERTGGSVSTLTIQRTQQEDSAVYLCASSLELGLAATLTGELFFGEGSRLTVL.

A few counts support this clone. The chain has TRBV2 and TRBJ1-2; the D gene is possibly TRBD1 (5 bases). Germline V gene data show CDR1 as SNHLY and CDR2 as FYNNEI. The CDR3 has 14 amino acids. V lost 5 bases to trimming and J lost 8 bases, with 18 bases between them. The CDR3 here is CASSNNRGREGYTF. The CDR3 DNA reads as TGTGCCAGCAGTAACAATCGGGGGAGAGAGGGCTACACCTTC.

Here the CDR3 reads CASSTGGRSGNTIYF. As DNA, the CDR3 is TGTGCCAGCAGTACAGGGGGCCGCTCTGGAAACACCATATATTTT. The rearrangement uses TRBV6-5 and TRBJ1-3; TRBD1 matches 9 bases. This CDR3 contains 15 residues. The trim removed 5 bases at V and 0 bases at J, leaving 2 bases unmatched. Per germline, CDR1 MNHEY and CDR2 SVGAGI.

The chain links TRBV3-1 (or the pseudogene TRBV3-2) to TRBJ2-5; D may be TRBD1 (7 bases). CDR3 length: 14 residues. V was cut by 2 bases and J by 5 bases, with 12 bases left in between. CDR1 LGHDT and CDR2 YNNKEL come from the germline V gene (reference sequence). Here the CDR3 DNA reads TGTGCCAGCAGCCAAAAACCAGGGGGGGAGACCCAGTACTTC. It yields the protein CASSQKPGGETQYF.

The V gene is TRBV10-3, the J gene TRBJ2-1; 9 bases line up with TRBD2. This CDR3 has 16 amino acids. CDR1 ENHRY and CDR2 SYGVKD come from the germline V gene. Trimming took 2 bases from V and 0 from J; bases not matched to a gene: 2. CDR3 loop: CAISEGSGSSYNEQFF. In DNA form, the CDR3 reads TGTGCCATCAGTGAGGGTAGCGGGAGCTCCTACAATGAGCAGTTCTTC.

This chain uses TRBV6-1 with TRBJ2-3; 8 positions agree with TRBD2. The germline CDR1 and CDR2 sequences are MNHNS and SASEGT. This CDR3 comprises 17 residues. Trimming at V came to 4 bases and at J to 0 bases, leaving 9 bases not matched to a gene. The CDR3 loop is CASSASGGAPSTDTQYF. The DNA for the CDR3 is TGTGCCAGCAGTGCAAGCGGGGGAGCCCCTAGCACAGATACGCAGTATTTT.

The chain links TRBV10-1 to TRBJ1-1, with 7 bases lining up with TRBD1. After removal of 6 bases from V and 8 bases from J, the junction contained 3 bases not matched to a gene. Germline CDR1 WNHNN, CDR2 SYGVQD (reference sequence). CDR3 length: 11 amino acids. The CDR3 region is CASSQDREAFF. CDR3 nucleotide sequence: TGCGCCAGCAGCCAGGACAGGGAAGCTTTCTTT.

This sequence joins TRBV7-2 and TRBJ2-1, with D unresolved. The CDR3 contains 14 residues. V lost 1 base, J lost 8 bases, and 12 bases lay in between. Germline assignment: CDR1 SGHTA and CDR2 FQGNSA. The CDR3 sequence: CASSLVGRGDEQFF. The DNA for the CDR3 is TGTGCCAGCAGCTTAGTTGGTAGAGGAGATGAGCAGTTCTTC.

The rearrangement joins TRBV5-6 to TRBJ1-6; maybe TRBD1 (5 bases). Germline lookup yields CDR1 SGHDT and CDR2 YYEEEE. Trimming left V 0 bases short and J 4 bases short, with 8 bases between. The CDR3 is 15 amino acids. For the CDR3, the DNA is TGTGCCAGCAGCTTGGGACAGATATATAATTCACCCCTCCACTTT. This sequence encodes CASSLGQIYNSPLHF.

The rearrangement joins TRBV13 to TRBJ2-3; 15 bases are a match to TRBD2. V lost 3 bases to trimming and J lost 3 bases; unmatched junction nucleotides: 7. The CDR3 covers 18 residues. Germline CDR1 is PRHDT and CDR2 is FYEKMQ (reference sequence). This CDR3 reads CASSLGTSGGSMTDTQYF. CDR3 in DNA: TGTGCCAGCAGCTTGGGGACTAGCGGGGGGAGTATGACAGATACGCAGTATTTT.